The TCR beta chain under discussion was sequenced for a study of T cells in Graves' hyperthyroidism and ophthalmopathy. Findings and caveats of the study: Appearing also in blood were most of the thyroid clonotypes expanded above 0.001.

The source material, RNA transcripts, was used to amplify TCR beta CDR3 regions. TCR CDR3 underwent first-round RT-PCR with the HTBI primer set. TCRdb used MiXCR to reprocess the multiplex PCR reads, holding one entry per CDR3 protein. The table records 380,000 or so distinct CDR3 sequences, approximately 12% of them present only once. This clonotype was observed at least ten times. The antigen remains unidentified. The sequenced sample consisted of blood. The source is a man aged 25 to 45 with Graves' hyperthyroidism that later progressed to Graves' ophthalmopathy.

CDR3 nucleotides: TGTGCCTGGAGGTCCGGGGGTGGTAATTCACCCCTCCACTTT. Encoded protein: CAWRSGGGNSPLHF. The chain links TRBV30 to TRBJ1-6; D perhaps matches TRBD1 (5 bases). Germline CDR1 GTSNPN, CDR2 SVGIG (reference sequence). The CDR3 length is 14 residues. V lost 3 bases, J lost 6 bases, and 12 bases lay in between.